A selection of T cell receptor beta chains follows, all from one sample in a study of PD-L1 blockade in urothelial cancer. This table comes from immunoSEQ multiplex PCR, and its TCRdb copy is limited to in-frame clones, with some not included. The top ten clones hold less than 4% of a sample with tens of thousands of clones, around 87% of them seen once. The sample here was PBMCs, taken around atezolizumab (anti-PD-L1) treatment. The source is a man aged 50-60 years with urothelial cancer. Each CDR3 is given with its conserved first and last residue. A D gene is named only where the DNA matches it firmly. Clone size is stated in some rows and not others, as once, few, many or a class when expanded.

>TRBJ2-1|-|TRBD2|16|TRBV10-1
CASSESRRAGYNEQFF
TGCGCCAGCAGTGAGTCGAGACGAGCGGGGTACAATGAGCAGTTCTTC
>TRBJ1-3|-|-|15|TRBV7-3
CASSFGGTAGNTIYF
TGTGCCAGCAGCTTCGGGGGAACGGCGGGAAACACCATATATTTT
>TRBJ1-5|-|-|15|TRBV7-9
CASSPLGQMGQPQHF
TGTGCCAGCAGCCCCTTGGGGCAGATGGGACAGCCCCAGCATTTT
>TRBJ2-7|-|TRBD1|15|TRBV28
CASSFGSQGAYEQYF
TGTGCCAGCAGTTTCGGTTCACAGGGGGCATACGAGCAGTACTTC
>TRBJ1-4|-|TRBD1|16|TRBV5-1
CASSSKSGTGNEKLFF
TGCGCCAGCAGCTCCAAGTCCGGGACAGGGAATGAAAAACTGTTTTTT
>TRBJ2-3|-|-|17|TRBV14
CASSQDFPGLRRDTQYF
TGTGCCAGCAGCCAAGATTTTCCAGGACTCCGGAGAGATACGCAGTATTTT
>TRBJ2-5|-|TRBD2|19|TRBV7-9
CASSLRSGTSGRAWETQYF
TGTGCCAGCAGCCTACGATCCGGGACTAGCGGGAGGGCCTGGGAGACCCAGTACTTC
>TRBJ2-3|-|TRBD1|14|TRBV19
CASMNRGRADTQYF
TGTGCCAGTATGAACAGGGGGCGTGCAGATACGCAGTATTTT
>TRBJ2-1|-|-|10|TRBV2
CASSYRVKFF
TGTGCCAGCAGTTACAGGGTCAAGTTCTTC
>TRBJ1-2|-|-|14|TRBV5-4
CASSFFLSTYGYTF
TGTGCCAGCAGCTTTTTTTTAAGCACCTATGGCTACACCTTC
>TRBJ2-2|-|-|15|TRBV7-2
CASSRRRGNTGELFF
TGTGCCAGCAGCCGACGGAGGGGGAACACCGGGGAGCTGTTTTTT
>TRBJ2-1|-|-|13|TRBV6-5
CASSYTKGVGQFF
TGTGCCAGCAGTTACACGAAGGGGGTGGGGCAGTTCTTC
>TRBJ2-7|-|TRBD1|17|TRBV9
CASSVDPGQGVRSEQYF
TGTGCCAGCAGCGTAGATCCGGGACAGGGGGTCAGGTCCGAGCAGTACTTC
>TRBJ1-2|-|TRBD1|16|TRBV19
CASSIVGQATNYGYTF
TGTGCCAGTAGTATAGTGGGACAGGCGACTAACTATGGCTACACCTTC
>TRBJ1-2|-|-|13|TRBV27
CASWGGVNYGYTF
TGTGCCAGCTGGGGAGGGGTAAACTATGGCTACACCTTC
>TRBJ2-7|-|TRBD2|16|TRBV4-2
CASSQDETSGGYEQYF
TGTGCCAGCAGCCAAGATGAAACTAGCGGGGGCTACGAGCAGTACTTC
>TRBJ1-1|-|-|17|TRBV19
CASSIKGASPGNTEAFF
TGTGCCAGTAGTATTAAAGGGGCATCTCCAGGAAACACTGAAGCTTTCTTT
>TRBJ2-6|once|-|16|TRBV7-8
CASSWAGRSGANVLTF
TGTGCCAGCAGCTGGGCCGGGAGATCTGGGGCCAACGTCCTGACTTTC
>TRBJ2-5|-|TRBD1|14|TRBV5-4
CASSPGTGQETQYF
TGTGCCAGCAGCCCCGGGACAGGACAAGAGACCCAGTACTTC
>TRBJ2-5|-|-|15|TRBV7-6
CASSLVVGSLETQYF
TGTGCCAGCAGCTTAGTCGTAGGTAGCTTGGAGACCCAGTACTTC
>TRBJ2-7|-|-|12|TRBV5-1
CASSFLSYEQYF
TGCGCCAGCAGCTTCCTCTCCTACGAGCAGTACTTC
>TRBJ2-3|-|-|14|TRBV6-4
CASSEGGAADTQYF
TGTGCCAGCAGTGAGGGCGGGGCAGCAGATACGCAGTATTTT
>TRBJ2-2|-|TRBD1|18|TRBV9
CASSRRTGGVLLTGELFF
TGTGCCAGCAGCCGACGGACAGGGGGTGTTTTGTTGACCGGGGAGCTGTTTTTT
>TRBJ2-3|-|TRBD2|17|TRBV7-9
CASSSFGEQGGTDTQYF
TGTGCCAGCAGCTCATTTGGGGAGCAGGGAGGGACAGATACGCAGTATTTT
>TRBJ2-1|-|TRBD2|14|TRBV9
CASSVPSGGNEQFF
TGTGCCAGCAGCGTACCTAGCGGGGGCAATGAGCAGTTCTTC
>TRBJ2-1|-|TRBD2|18|TRBV27
CASSTGTSGPTSYNEQFF
TGTGCCAGCAGTACCGGGACTAGCGGACCCACCTCCTACAATGAGCAGTTCTTC
>TRBJ2-7|-|-|12|TRBV6-5
CASSYRGYEQYF
TGTGCCAGCAGTTACAGGGGCTACGAGCAGTACTTC
>TRBJ2-3|-|-|15|TRBV19
CASSQQGTSTDTQYF
TGTGCCAGTAGCCAACAGGGAACTAGCACAGATACGCAGTATTTT
>TRBJ2-7|-|TRBD1|14|TRBV15
CATSREPGGYEQYF
TGTGCCACCAGCAGAGAACCAGGGGGCTACGAGCAGTACTTC
>TRBJ2-5|-|TRBD2|15|TRBV9
CASSVDGGSSKTQYF
TGTGCCAGCAGCGTAGACGGCGGGAGCTCCAAGACCCAGTACTTC
>TRBJ1-1|few|-|13|TRBV6-1
CASSETGRTEAFF
TGTGCCAGCAGTGAAACAGGGCGCACTGAAGCTTTCTTT
>TRBJ2-1|few|-|14|TRBV7-9
CASSLGTDYNEQFF
TGTGCCAGCAGCCTCGGGACTGATTACAATGAGCAGTTCTTC
>TRBJ2-5|few|TRBD1|14|TRBV11-2
CASSPAGGSETQYF
TGTGCCAGCAGTCCAGCAGGGGGCTCAGAGACCCAGTACTTC
>TRBJ1-3|-|-|16|TRBV18
CASSPGDTTSGNTIYF
TGTGCCAGCTCACCGGGAGACACCACCTCTGGAAACACCATATATTTT
>TRBJ2-1|-|TRBD1|13|TRBV18
CASSPRQGNEQFF
TGTGCCAGCTCACCGCGACAGGGCAATGAGCAGTTCTTC
>TRBJ2-7|-|-|12|TRBV5-6
CASSFPNRVEYF
TGTGCCAGCAGCTTCCCGAACAGGGTTGAGTACTTC
>TRBJ2-2|-|-|15|TRBV10-1
CASSVAGSNTGELFF
TGCGCCAGCAGTGTGGCAGGCTCGAACACCGGGGAGCTGTTTTTT
>TRBJ1-2|-|TRBD1|14|TRBV27
CASSLQGNPYGYTF
TGTGCCAGCAGTCTACAGGGGAACCCCTATGGCTACACCTTC
>TRBJ2-5|-|-|15|TRBV5-1
CASSLPSGDQETQYF
TGCGCCAGCAGCCTCCCCTCGGGTGATCAAGAGACCCAGTACTTC
>TRBJ2-1|-|-|15|TRBV5-6
CASRGRRGGIHEQFF
TGTGCCAGCAGGGGGAGAAGGGGGGGTATCCATGAGCAGTTCTTC
>TRBJ2-3|-|TRBD1|14|TRBV7-3
CASSRDRGTDTQYF
TGTGCCAGCAGCCGGGACAGAGGCACAGATACGCAGTATTTT
>TRBJ2-1|-|TRBD2|14|TRBV28
CASLPSGSTYEQFF
TGTGCCAGCCTCCCTAGCGGGAGTACGTATGAGCAGTTCTTC
>TRBJ2-3|-|-|14|TRBV10-1
CASSDSGGADTQYF
TGCGCCAGCAGTGATAGTGGGGGCGCAGATACGCAGTATTTT
>TRBJ1-3|-|-|17|TRBV25-1
CASTVGGAGFHGNTIYF
TGTGCCAGCACGGTCGGGGGTGCCGGATTTCACGGAAACACCATATATTTT
>TRBJ2-7|-|-|11|TRBV7-2
CASRMSYEQYF
TGTGCCAGCAGAATGAGCTACGAGCAGTACTTC
>TRBJ2-7|-|TRBD2|18|TRBV5-1
CASSFGLAGGPLSYEQYF
TGCGCCAGCAGCTTCGGACTAGCGGGAGGGCCGTTGAGCTACGAGCAGTACTTC
>TRBJ2-3|once|TRBD2|12|TRBV14
CASSHGGGTQYF
TGTGCCAGCAGCCACGGGGGGGGTACGCAGTATTTT
>TRBJ2-1|-|-|17|TRBV7-2
CASSLGKTTRFYNEQFF
TGTGCCAGCAGCTTAGGGAAGACTACGCGTTTTTACAATGAGCAGTTCTTC
>TRBJ2-7|-|TRBD2|16|TRBV27
CASSLLAGGSPYEQYF
TGTGCCAGCAGTTTATTAGCGGGGGGATCTCCCTACGAGCAGTACTTC
>TRBJ2-7|-|TRBD2|15|TRBV6-5
CASSYSGLAGYEQYF
TGTGCCAGCAGTTACTCGGGACTAGCGGGTTACGAGCAGTACTTC
>TRBJ2-5|-|TRBD2|19|TRBV28
CASSWGLASLTSEGGTQYF
TGTGCCAGCAGTTGGGGACTAGCTAGCCTCACATCAGAGGGCGGGACCCAGTACTTC
>TRBJ2-1|-|-|13|TRBV15
CATSRDTGFEQFF
TGTGCCACCAGCAGAGACACAGGGTTTGAGCAGTTCTTC